A single sample is the source of the 23 T cell receptor beta chains below, sequenced in a study of identical twins. TCRdb re-called the 5' RACE reads with MiXCR, one entry per CDR3 protein. The sample includes 500,000 to 700,000 distinct CDR3 sequences, 7% to 7.5% of them seen just once. This same sample was also taken into another study, of yellow fever vaccine responses in identical twins.

Sequencing was carried out using PBMCs. The receptors were sampled from a woman aged 18-29 years in good health.

In this sample, this clonotype turned up a few times. One end of the junction fails to match germline, which may point to a read error. V is TRBV2 and J is TRBJ1-4; 10 bases align to TRBD1. The CDR3 is made up of 15 amino acids. CDR1 and CDR2 from the germline V gene are SNHLY and FYNNEI. CDR3 nucleotides: TGTGCCAGCAGCGAAGAGGGACAGGGGAATGAAAAACTGTTTTTT. It specifies CASSEEGQGNEKLFF.

This clonotype was detected many times. CDR3 nucleotides: TGTGCCAGCAGTCATGGGACAGGGTGGTGGGCCTCCGAGAGCACCGGGGAGCTGTTTTTT. Translation gives CASSHGTGWWASESTGELFF. This chain uses TRBV12-3 or TRBV12-4 with TRBJ2-2; 9 bases match TRBD1. J was trimmed by 4 bases and V by 5 bases; bases with no gene match: 20. The length of the CDR3 is 20 residues.

This clonotype has just a few counts. The J gene is TRBJ2-7, the V gene TRBV5-1; D remains unclear. This CDR3 spans 12 amino acids. The germline V gene encodes CDR1 SGHRS and CDR2 YFSETQ. V was cut by 7 bases and J by 4 bases, with 12 bases left in between. This chain's CDR3 is CASAKTNYEQYF. The CDR3 coding sequence is TGCGCCAGCGCTAAGACGAATTACGAGCAGTACTTC.

There are many counts of this clonotype. The rearrangement uses TRBV12-3 or TRBV12-4 and TRBJ2-1; D possibly corresponds to TRBD2 (6 bases). The CDR3 has 13 residues. V lost 4 bases and J lost 9, with 13 bases in between. CDR3 loop: CASSSPVRGEQFF. CDR3 bases: TGTGCCAGCAGTTCCCCTGTGCGGGGTGAGCAGTTCTTC.

This chain links TRBV6-1 with TRBJ2-7, with D perhaps being TRBD1 or TRBD2 (5 bases each). Germline V gene lookup returns CDR1 MNHNS and CDR2 SASEGT. The length of the CDR3 is 11 residues. The CDR3 loop reads CASNIPGPWDV. The CDR3 coding sequence is TGTGCCAGCAATATTCCGGGACCGTGGGACGTC.

The chain joins TRBV7-9 to TRBJ2-7; D remains ambiguous. This CDR3 is 16 amino acids long. Germline lookup yields CDR1 SEHNR and CDR2 FQNEAQ (reference sequence). V gave up 4 bases and J gave up 2 bases, with 18 bases separating them. DNA of the CDR3: TGTGCCAGCAGCTCTCTGGGGTCGACTGGAACCTACGAGCAGTACGTC. It translates to CASSSLGSTGTYEQYV.

The genes are TRBV29-1 and TRBJ2-1, with D hard to call. Trimming cost V 0 bases and J 6 bases, with 12 bases left between them. The CDR3 sequence is 14 residues long. Germline V gene data show CDR1 as SQVTM and CDR2 as ANQGSEA. CDR3 sequence: CSVEEFPFPNEQFF. The DNA for the CDR3 is TGCAGCGTTGAAGAGTTCCCCTTTCCCAATGAGCAGTTCTTC.

A note on this clonotype: One end of the junction varies from germline; a read error may be responsible. The chain links TRBV4-1 to TRBJ2-3; a possible D gene is TRBD1 (6 bases). From germline, CDR1 is MGHRA and CDR2 YSYEKL. CDR3 size: 16 residues. The CDR3 is CASGQNDRLSTDTQYF. The CDR3 bases are TGCGCCAGCGGCCAAAATGACAGGCTAAGCACAGATACGCAGTATTTT.

In its sample, this clonotype was seen a few times. V is TRBV2 and J is TRBJ1-1; D gene uncertain. CDR3 size: 16 residues. Deletions cut 7 bases from V and 10 bases from J, with 28 bases between. The V gene's germline CDR1 is SNHLY and CDR2 FYNNEI. This chain's CDR3 is CASMVVRDRARVGAFF. The CDR3 DNA sequence: TGTGCCAGCATGGTGGTTCGAGACCGAGCGCGGGTCGGAGCTTTCTTT.

The chain is built from TRBV10-1 and TRBJ2-3; a weak D match, TRBD1 (5 bases). V was cut by 7 bases and J by 3 bases, with 23 bases left in between. The CDR3 length is 17 residues. Germline assignment: CDR1 WNHNN and CDR2 SYGVQD (reference sequence). This CDR3 is CASIHLSRVGATDTQYF. For the CDR3, the DNA is TGCGCCAGCATCCACCTAAGTCGGGTAGGGGCAACAGATACGCAGTATTTT.

This clonotype was observed a handful of times. The chain uses TRBV10-3 and TRBJ1-1; D possibly corresponds to TRBD1 (5 bases). This CDR3 spans 15 amino acids. Trimming removed 0 bases at V and 1 base at J, with 9 bases between. Germline V gives CDR1 ENHRY, CDR2 SYGVKD. CDR3 sequence (DNA): TGTGCCATCAGTGAGTCGGGTAGGGGGAACACTGAAGCTTTCTTT. Protein sequence: CAISESGRGNTEAFF.

In this sample, this clonotype turned up many times. CDR3 in amino acids: CSVSGTSGQYF. In DNA form, the CDR3 reads TGCAGCGTCTCCGGGACCTCCGGGCAGTACTTC. The rearrangement links TRBV29-1 to TRBJ2-7; D is tentatively TRBD1 or TRBD2 (5 bases each). The germline CDR1 and CDR2 sequences are SQVTM and ANQGSEA. V was shortened by 6 bases and J by 9 bases, with 15 bases between the two germline ends. The CDR3 has 11 residues.

This clonotype was detected only a few times. The chain is built from TRBV15 and TRBJ1-1; 9 bases agree with TRBD1. The length of the CDR3 is 17 residues. The ends lost 2 bases at V and 1 base at J; junction bases unmatched: 8. Germline lookup yields CDR1 LNHNV and CDR2 YYDKDF (reference sequence). CDR3 in amino acids: CATSRTGGGYSNTEAFF. CDR3 coding DNA: TGTGCCACCAGCAGAACAGGGGGCGGGTATTCGAACACTGAAGCTTTCTTT. The variable domain in full, completed from reference TRBV15 and TRBJ1-1, reads DAMVIQNPRYQVTQFGKPVTLSCSQTLNHNVMYWYQQKSSQAPKLLFHYYDKDFNNEADTPDNFQSRRPNTSFCFLDIRSPGLGDTAMYLCATSRTGGGYSNTEAFFGQGTRLTVV.

This clonotype was detected only a few times. The chain joins TRBV7-8 to TRBJ2-2; possible D gene TRBD2, 6 bases. CDR1 and CDR2 from the germline V gene are SGHVS and FQNEAQ. The CDR3 consists of 16 residues. V dropped 3 bases and J dropped 4 bases, with 15 bases sitting between them. The CDR3 region has the DNA TGTGCCAGCAGCTTCTTCGGGAGAGGAATCACCGGGGAGCTGTTTTTT. Translation gives CASSFFGRGITGELFF.

This clonotype has more than one count but fewer than ten. This sequence joins TRBV25-1 and TRBJ2-1, with D hard to call. This CDR3 contains 17 residues. The V gene lost 3 bases and the J gene lost 1 base, with 16 bases spanning the gap. Germline V gene data show CDR1 as MGHDK and CDR2 as SYGVNS. CDR3 sequence reads: CASSETSKLGSYNEQFF. For the CDR3, the DNA is TGTGCCAGCAGTGAGACGTCAAAGTTGGGGTCCTACAATGAGCAGTTCTTC.

This clonotype was seen a few times. The V gene is TRBV5-1, the J gene TRBJ2-7; TRBD1 aligns across 10 bases. V trimming: 2 bases; J trimming: 5 bases; junction bases outside the gene matches: 7. The CDR3 has 15 residues. Germline CDR1 is SGHRS and CDR2 is YFSETQ. The CDR3 here is CASSFGTGTGDEQYF. Written as DNA, the CDR3 is TGCGCCAGCAGCTTTGGAACCGGGACAGGGGACGAGCAGTACTTC.

This rearrangement joins TRBV2 to TRBJ2-3; the match to TRBD2 covers 9 bases. Trimming at V came to 10 bases and at J to 3 bases, leaving 20 bases not matched to a gene. CDR3 length: 18 amino acids. Germline assignment: CDR1 SNHLY and CDR2 FYNNEI. The CDR3 sequence: CAICKEAPLAGNTDTQYF. In nucleotides, the CDR3 is TGTGCCATCTGTAAAGAGGCCCCTCTAGCGGGAAATACAGATACGCAGTATTTT.

This clonotype was counted a few times. The gene calls are TRBV29-1 and TRBJ2-1; 8 bases map to TRBD2. CDR3 length equals 15 residues. The V gene's germline CDR1 is SQVTM and CDR2 ANQGSEA. The V segment lost 8 bases and the J segment 1 base; nucleotides outside the gene matches: 10. Here the CDR3 reads CSTNTGTRSYNEQFF. The CDR3 DNA sequence: TGCAGCACCAATACCGGGACTAGATCCTACAATGAGCAGTTCTTC.

This clonotype was seen a handful of times. DNA for the CDR3: TGTGCCAGCAGTTACCCAGGCGGGACAGCCTACGAGCAGTACGTC. Residues: CASSYPGGTAYEQYV. The rearrangement uses TRBV6-5 and TRBJ2-7; TRBD1 is a possible D gene (7 bases). This CDR3 region has 15 residues. Germline V gene sequence: CDR1 MNHEY, CDR2 SVGAGI. The germline V and J ends were trimmed by 2 bases and 2 bases, with 13 bases remaining between them.

This chain links TRBV12-3 or TRBV12-4 with TRBJ2-3; tentative D call: TRBD2 (5 bases). The CDR3 has 15 amino acids. The V end was cut by 7 bases, the J end by 7 bases, with 21 bases between. CDR3 residues: CASIRGRRLGNTQYF. For the CDR3, the DNA is TGTGCCAGCATCCGAGGGAGAAGGCTCGGGAATACGCAGTATTTT.

The genes are TRBV12-3 or TRBV12-4 and TRBJ1-1, with a possible D match to TRBD1 (5 bases). This CDR3 is 16 amino acids long. Trimming removed 6 bases from V and 5 bases from J, with 22 bases in between. The chain's CDR3 is CASRTPRDARGTEAFF. CDR3 coding DNA: TGTGCCAGCAGGACACCCCGGGACGCCCGGGGGACTGAAGCTTTCTTT.

The rearrangement joins TRBV12-3 or TRBV12-4 to TRBJ2-3; D is unclear. The CDR3 length is 13 residues. V lost 3 bases and J lost 2, with 6 bases in between. The CDR3 coding sequence is TGTGCCAGCAGTTTTTTTGACACAGATACGCAGTATTTT. Protein product: CASSFFDTDTQYF.

The gene calls are TRBV11-2 and TRBJ2-7, with a possible D match to TRBD2 (5 bases). Germline assignment: CDR1 SGHAT and CDR2 FQNNGV. This CDR3 spans 15 amino acids. Deletions cut 1 base from V and 3 bases from J, with 13 bases between. The DNA for the CDR3 is TGTGCCAGCAGCTTAGCGTTTGCGGGCCTCTACGAGCAGTACTTC. This sequence encodes CASSLAFAGLYEQYF.